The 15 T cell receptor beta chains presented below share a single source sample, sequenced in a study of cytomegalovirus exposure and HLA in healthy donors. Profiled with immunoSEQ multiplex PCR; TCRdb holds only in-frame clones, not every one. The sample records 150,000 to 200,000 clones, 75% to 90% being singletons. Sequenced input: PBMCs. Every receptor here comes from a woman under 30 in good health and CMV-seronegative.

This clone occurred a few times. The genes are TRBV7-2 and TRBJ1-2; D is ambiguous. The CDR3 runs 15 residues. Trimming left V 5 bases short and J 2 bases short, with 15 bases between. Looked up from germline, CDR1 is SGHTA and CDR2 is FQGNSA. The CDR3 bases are TGTGCCAGCAGCCCGAGTCTGAGGGTGAACTATGGCTACACCTTC. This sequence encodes CASSPSLRVNYGYTF.

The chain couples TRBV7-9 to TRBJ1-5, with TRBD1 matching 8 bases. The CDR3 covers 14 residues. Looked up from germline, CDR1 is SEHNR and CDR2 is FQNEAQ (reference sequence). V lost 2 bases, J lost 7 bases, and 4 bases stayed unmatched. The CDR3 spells CASSLSGGGQPQHF. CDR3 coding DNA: TGTGCCAGCAGCTTATCAGGGGGCGGGCAGCCCCAGCATTTT.

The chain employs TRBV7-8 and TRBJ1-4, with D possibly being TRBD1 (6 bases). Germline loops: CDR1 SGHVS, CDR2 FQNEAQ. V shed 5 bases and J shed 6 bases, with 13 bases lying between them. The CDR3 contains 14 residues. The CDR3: CASSPRPGDEKLFF. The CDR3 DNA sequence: TGTGCCAGCAGCCCTAGACCAGGGGATGAAAAACTGTTTTTT.

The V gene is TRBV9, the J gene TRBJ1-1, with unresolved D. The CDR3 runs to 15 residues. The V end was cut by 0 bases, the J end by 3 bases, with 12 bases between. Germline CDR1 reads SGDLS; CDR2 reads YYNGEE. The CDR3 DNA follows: TGTGCCAGCAGCGTAGGTTCCATGAGGGACACTGAAGCTTTCTTT. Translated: CASSVGSMRDTEAFF.

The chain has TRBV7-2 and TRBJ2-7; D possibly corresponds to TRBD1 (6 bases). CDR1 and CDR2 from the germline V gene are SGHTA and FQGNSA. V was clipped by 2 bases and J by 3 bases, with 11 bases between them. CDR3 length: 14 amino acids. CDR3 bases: TGTGCCAGCAGCTTATTGGCAGGGGTCTACGAGCAGTACTTC. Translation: CASSLLAGVYEQYF.

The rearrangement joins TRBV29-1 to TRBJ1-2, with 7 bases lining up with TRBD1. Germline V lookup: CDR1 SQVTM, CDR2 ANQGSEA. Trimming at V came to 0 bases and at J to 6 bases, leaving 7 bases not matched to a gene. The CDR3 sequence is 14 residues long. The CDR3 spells CSVEETGTADGYTF. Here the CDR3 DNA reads TGCAGCGTTGAAGAAACCGGGACAGCCGATGGCTACACCTTC. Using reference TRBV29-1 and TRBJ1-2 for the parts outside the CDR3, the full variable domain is SAVISQKPSRDICQRGTSLTIQCQVDSQVTMMFWYRQQPGQSLTLIATANQGSEATYESGFVIDKFPISRPNLTFSTLTVSNMSPEDSSIYLCSVEETGTADGYTFGSGTRLTVV.

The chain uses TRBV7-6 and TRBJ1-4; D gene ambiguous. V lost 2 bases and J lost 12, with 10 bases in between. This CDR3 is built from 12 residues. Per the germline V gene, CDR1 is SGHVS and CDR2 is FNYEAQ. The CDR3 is CASSLIREELFF. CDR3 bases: TGTGCCAGCAGCTTAATAAGGGAGGAACTGTTTTTT.

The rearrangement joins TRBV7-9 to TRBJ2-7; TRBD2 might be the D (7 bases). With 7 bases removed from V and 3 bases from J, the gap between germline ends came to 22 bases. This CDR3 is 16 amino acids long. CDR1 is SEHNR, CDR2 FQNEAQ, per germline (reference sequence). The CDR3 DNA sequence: TGTGCCAGCACCCCGGGTGGGCGGGGGCCGAACTACGAGCAGTACTTC. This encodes CASTPGGRGPNYEQYF.

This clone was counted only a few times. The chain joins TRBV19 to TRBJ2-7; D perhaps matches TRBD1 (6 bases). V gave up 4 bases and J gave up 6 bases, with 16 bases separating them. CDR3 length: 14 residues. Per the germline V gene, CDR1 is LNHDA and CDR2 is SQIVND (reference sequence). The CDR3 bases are TGTGCCAGTAGTAACAGGGTGCATTCGAGCGAGCAGTACTTC. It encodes CASSNRVHSSEQYF.

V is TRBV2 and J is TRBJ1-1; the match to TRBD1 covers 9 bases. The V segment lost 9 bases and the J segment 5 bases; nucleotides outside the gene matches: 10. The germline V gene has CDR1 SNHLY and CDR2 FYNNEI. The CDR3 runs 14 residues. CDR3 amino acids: CASVMGQGGTEAFF. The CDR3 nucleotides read TGTGCCAGTGTGATGGGACAGGGTGGGACTGAAGCTTTCTTT.

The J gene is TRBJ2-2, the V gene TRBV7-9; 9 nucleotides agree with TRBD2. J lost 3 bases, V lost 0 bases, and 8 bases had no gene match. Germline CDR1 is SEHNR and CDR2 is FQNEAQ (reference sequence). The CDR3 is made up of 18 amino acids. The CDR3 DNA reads TGTGCCAGCAGCTTAGCGTCCCCTTTAGCGGGGGACACCGGGGAGCTGTTTTTT. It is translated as CASSLASPLAGDTGELFF.

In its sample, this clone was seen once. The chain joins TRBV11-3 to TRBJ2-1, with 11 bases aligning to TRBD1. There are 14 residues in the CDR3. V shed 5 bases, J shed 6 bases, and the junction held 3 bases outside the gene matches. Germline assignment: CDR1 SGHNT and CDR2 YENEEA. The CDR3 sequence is CASSPGTGGNEQFF. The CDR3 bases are TGTGCCAGCAGCCCCGGGACAGGGGGCAATGAGCAGTTCTTC.

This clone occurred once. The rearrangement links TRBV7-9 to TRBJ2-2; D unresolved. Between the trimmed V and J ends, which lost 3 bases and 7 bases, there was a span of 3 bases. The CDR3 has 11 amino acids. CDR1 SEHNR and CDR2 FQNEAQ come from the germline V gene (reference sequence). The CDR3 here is CASSFLGELFF. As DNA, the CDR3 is TGTGCCAGCAGCTTTCTCGGGGAGCTGTTTTTT.

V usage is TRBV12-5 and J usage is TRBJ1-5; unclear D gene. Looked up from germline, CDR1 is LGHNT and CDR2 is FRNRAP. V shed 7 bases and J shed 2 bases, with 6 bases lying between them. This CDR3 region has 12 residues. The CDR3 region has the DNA TGTGCTAGTGCCGAGGGCAATCAGCCCCAGCATTTT. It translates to CASAEGNQPQHF.

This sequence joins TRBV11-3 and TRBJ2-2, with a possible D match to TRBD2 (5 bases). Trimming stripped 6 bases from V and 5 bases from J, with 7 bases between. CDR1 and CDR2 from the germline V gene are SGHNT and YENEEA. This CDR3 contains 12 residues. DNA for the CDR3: TGTGCCAGCAGTAGGAGGACCGGGGAGCTGTTTTTT. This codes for CASSRRTGELFF.